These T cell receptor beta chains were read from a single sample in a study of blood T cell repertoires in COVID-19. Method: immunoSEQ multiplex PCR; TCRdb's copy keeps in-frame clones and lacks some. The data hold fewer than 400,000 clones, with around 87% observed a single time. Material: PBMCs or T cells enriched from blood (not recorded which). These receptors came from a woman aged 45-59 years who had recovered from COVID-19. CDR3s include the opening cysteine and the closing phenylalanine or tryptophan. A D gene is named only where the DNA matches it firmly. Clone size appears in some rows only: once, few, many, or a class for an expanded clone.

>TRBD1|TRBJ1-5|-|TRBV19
TGTGCCAGTAGCCTCGACAGGGGCAACAATCAGCCCCAGCATTTT
CASSLDRGNNQPQHF
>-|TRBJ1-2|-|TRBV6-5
TGTGCCAGCAGTCCTGATGATGAGATCTATGGCTACACCTTC
CASSPDDEIYGYTF
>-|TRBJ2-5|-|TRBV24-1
TGTGCCACCAGTCGCATAGAGGGTGGGACCCAGTACTTC
CATSRIEGGTQYF
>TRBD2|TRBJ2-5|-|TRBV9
TGTGCCAGCAGCGTAGGGCTAGCGGGGGGAATCCAAGAGACCCAGTACTTC
CASSVGLAGGIQETQYF
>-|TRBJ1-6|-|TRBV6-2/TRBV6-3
TGTGCCAGCAGTTACTCAGGGGTTAATTCACCCCTCCACTTT
CASSYSGVNSPLHF
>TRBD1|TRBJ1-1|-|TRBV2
TGTGCCAGCAGTGAAGCGCTACCCCGACAGGGAAACACTGAAGCTTTCTTT
CASSEALPRQGNTEAFF
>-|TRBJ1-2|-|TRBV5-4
TGTGCCAGCAGCTTGTCCCCAGGGGTAAGCTATGGCTACACCTTC
CASSLSPGVSYGYTF
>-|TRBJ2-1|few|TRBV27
TGTGCCAGCCGAGGGGGATCCCCGGGGTATGAGCAGTTCTTC
CASRGGSPGYEQFF
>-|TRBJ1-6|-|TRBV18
TGTGCCAGCTCACGGGACTTCTCCGGGGGTCACACACCCCTCCACTTT
CASSRDFSGGHTPLHF
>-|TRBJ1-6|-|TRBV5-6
TGTGCCAGCAGCTTTAGGCGGGCTAATTCACCCCTCCACTTT
CASSFRRANSPLHF
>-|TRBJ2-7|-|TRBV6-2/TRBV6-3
TGTGCCAGCAGTTACGACTCTACCTACGAGCAGTACTTC
CASSYDSTYEQYF
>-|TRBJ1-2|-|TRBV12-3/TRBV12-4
TGTGCCAGCTGGGACACCACTAACTATGGCTACACCTTC
CASWDTTNYGYTF
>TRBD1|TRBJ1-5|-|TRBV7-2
TGTGCCAGCAGTGAAAGGCAGGGGGCTCAGCCCCAGCATTTT
CASSERQGAQPQHF
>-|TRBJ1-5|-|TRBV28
TGTGCCAGCAGCCAGAGGGGAGGGGGTAGTCAGCCCCAGCATTTT
CASSQRGGGSQPQHF
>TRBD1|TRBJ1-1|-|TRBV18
TGTGCCAGCTCACCGGCCGGGACAGGGACAGTGAACACTGAAGCTTTCTTT
CASSPAGTGTVNTEAFF
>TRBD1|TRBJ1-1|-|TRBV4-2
TGTGCCAGCAGCCAGGGGGCCAGGGACAGGGGGAACACTGAAGCTTTCTTT
CASSQGARDRGNTEAFF
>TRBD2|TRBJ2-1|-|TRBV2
TGTGCCAGCGCTAGCGGGGCGGGCGTCGCTGATGAGCAGTTCTTC
CASASGAGVADEQFF